These T cell receptor beta chains were read from a single sample in a study of sequential checkpoint blockade in melanoma. Clones were read by immunoSEQ multiplex PCR, and TCRdb kept only the in-frame ones, dropping some. The sample contains some 10,000 clones, around four fifths of which appear only once. The source material was CD8+ T cells sorted from blood (inferred from file names), sampled from a patient given nivolumab and ipilimumab in sequence. Receptors were obtained from a human donor with melanoma. Both conserved end residues are part of each CDR3. A D gene is named only where the DNA matches it firmly. Size tells how often a clone was seen (once, few, many) or the class of an expanded clone, and some rows leave it out.

>few|TRBV27|TRBJ2-1|NA
CASSFPGRGQFF
TGTGCCAGCAGTTTCCCTGGGCGGGGGCAGTTCTTC
>NA|TRBV6-4|TRBJ2-1|NA
CASSDSSGSYNEQFF
TGTGCCAGCAGTGACTCGAGCGGCTCCTACAATGAGCAGTTCTTC
>NA|TRBV5-1|TRBJ2-2|TRBD2
CASSPTGPLAGGITGELFF
TGCGCCAGCAGCCCCACGGGGCCCCTAGCGGGGGGGATCACCGGGGAGCTGTTTTTT
>NA|TRBV6-5|TRBJ2-3|TRBD2
CASSSGGVGRPDTQYF
TGTGCCAGCAGTTCCGGGGGGGTCGGGAGGCCAGATACGCAGTATTTT
>NA|TRBV27|TRBJ2-7|TRBD1
CASSSFDRATVYEQYF
TGTGCCAGCAGCTCCTTTGACAGGGCGACCGTCTACGAGCAGTACTTC
>few|TRBV5-4|TRBJ1-1|NA
CASSLGSNMNTEAFF
TGTGCCAGCAGCTTAGGGAGTAACATGAACACTGAAGCTTTCTTT
>NA|TRBV7-2|TRBJ2-2|NA
CASRPQGSGELFF
TGTGCCAGCAGGCCTCAGGGTTCCGGGGAGCTGTTTTTT
>NA|TRBV9|TRBJ2-1|NA
CASSGLVQFF
TGTGCCAGCAGCGGCCTAGTGCAGTTCTTC
>NA|TRBV27|TRBJ1-1|TRBD1
CASSPQGGPEAFF
TGTGCCAGCAGCCCTCAAGGGGGCCCTGAAGCTTTCTTT
>NA|TRBV15|TRBJ2-3|NA
CATSRSSGQPTDTQYF
TGTGCCACCAGCAGATCCTCGGGACAACCCACAGATACGCAGTATTTT
>few|TRBV5-1|TRBJ1-1|TRBD1
CASSLAGGYTEAFF
TGCGCCAGCAGCTTGGCAGGGGGCTACACTGAAGCTTTCTTT
>NA|TRBV6-4|TRBJ2-3|TRBD1
CASSATGAGPDTQYF
TGTGCCAGCAGCGCGACAGGGGCTGGGCCAGATACGCAGTATTTT
>NA|TRBV15|TRBJ2-7|TRBD2
CATSRGTSVAYEQYF
TGTGCCACCAGCAGAGGGACTAGCGTGGCCTACGAGCAGTACTTC
>few|TRBV14|TRBJ1-1|NA
CASSQGWTSEAFF
TGTGCCAGCAGCCAAGGCTGGACTTCTGAAGCTTTCTTT
>NA|TRBV5-6|TRBJ1-2|TRBD1
CASSTDRGLDGYTF
TGTGCCAGCAGCACAGACAGGGGGCTCGATGGCTACACCTTC
>NA|TRBV7-7|TRBJ2-2|TRBD1
CASSLATGGFTGELFF
TGTGCTAGCAGCTTAGCGACAGGGGGCTTCACCGGGGAGCTGTTTTTT
>NA|TRBV10-2|TRBJ1-5|NA
CASSDEAGWQPQHF
TGCGCCAGCAGTGATGAGGCAGGGTGGCAGCCCCAGCATTTT
>NA|TRBV20-1|TRBJ2-3|NA
CSARASDTQYF
TGCAGTGCTAGGGCATCAGATACGCAGTATTTT
>few|TRBV6-5|TRBJ2-2|TRBD2
CASRRGDHTGELFF
TGTGCCAGCCGGCGGGGGGACCACACCGGGGAGCTGTTTTTT
>NA|TRBV5-6|TRBJ2-2|TRBD2
CASSLSGGGGTGELFF
TGTGCCAGCAGCTTAAGCGGGGGAGGAGGGACCGGGGAGCTGTTTTTT
>NA|TRBV30|TRBJ2-6|NA
CAWSVRGSGANVLTF
TGTGCCTGGAGTGTAAGGGGCTCTGGGGCCAACGTCCTGACTTTC
>NA|TRBV6-1|TRBJ2-3|NA
CATSRGGTDTQYF
TGTGCCACCTCAAGGGGGGGAACAGATACGCAGTATTTT